Listed below are T cell receptor beta chains from one sample, sequenced in a study of cytomegalovirus exposure and HLA in healthy donors. Using immunoSEQ multiplex PCR, the repertoire was profiled, and TCRdb retains in-frame clones only, with some absent. The sample yields 150,000 to 200,000 clones, approximately 67% seen once. Sequenced sample: PBMCs. These receptors originate from a woman younger than 30 in good health and CMV-seropositive. The CDR3 runs from the conserved cysteine through the conserved F or W. Each record gives: V gene, CDR3 protein.

V gene: TRBV2; CDR3 protein: CASSLGQGDQPQHF
V gene: TRBV4-1; CDR3 protein: CASSQDSPTDIQYF
V gene: TRBV6-6; CDR3 protein: CASSQYPGETQYF
V gene: TRBV7-9; CDR3 protein: CASSLGSGYYEQYF
V gene: TRBV7-2; CDR3 protein: CASSPERETLYNEQFF
V gene: TRBV7-2; CDR3 protein: CASSLGQGTASGAEAFF
V gene: TRBV18; CDR3 protein: CASSPSGQGAIIYGYTF
V gene: TRBV5-5; CDR3 protein: CASSGTGTDYSPLHF
V gene: TRBV16; CDR3 protein: CASSQSRDLGNTIYF
V gene: TRBV7-9; CDR3 protein: CASSLQGDTQYF
V gene: TRBV11-2; CDR3 protein: CASSLVGTGPNEKLFF
V gene: TRBV14; CDR3 protein: CASSQEKPGLAGDEQYF
V gene: TRBV7-6; CDR3 protein: CASSSEQGPYEQYF
V gene: TRBV5-1; CDR3 protein: CASSFQGFTDTQYF
V gene: TRBV7-8; CDR3 protein: CASSLNPGANTEAFF
V gene: TRBV5-6; CDR3 protein: CASRAGTEAFF
V gene: TRBV6-5; CDR3 protein: CASRVNTHYGCTF
V gene: TRBV7-9; CDR3 protein: CASSLEGTGGEKLFF
V gene: TRBV29-1; CDR3 protein: CSALLLNYGYTF
V gene: TRBV19; CDR3 protein: CASSIVLAGLGETQYF
V gene: TRBV4-2; CDR3 protein: CASSQATGGDYGYTF
V gene: TRBV28; CDR3 protein: CASTEQGPYGYTF
V gene: TRBV4-2; CDR3 protein: CASSQSAAKGTDTQYF
V gene: TRBV7-9; CDR3 protein: CASSLGEPGGFVPYEQYF
V gene: TRBV28; CDR3 protein: CASSFQGNTEAFF
V gene: TRBV19; CDR3 protein: CASRGLAGNENEQFF
V gene: TRBV5-1; CDR3 protein: CASSWDRGSLEQYF
V gene: TRBV6-1; CDR3 protein: CASSRREVYNEQFF
V gene: TRBV25-1; CDR3 protein: CASSEGLGKLFF
V gene: TRBV11-2; CDR3 protein: CASSLRGRVTTNEKLFF
V gene: TRBV9; CDR3 protein: CASSVAQGHNEQFF
V gene: TRBV18; CDR3 protein: CASSPNGHSNQPQHF
V gene: TRBV7-6; CDR3 protein: CASSSRLREQFF
V gene: TRBV27; CDR3 protein: CASSLRGRNTEAFF
V gene: TRBV6-1; CDR3 protein: CAITELAGVQETQYF
V gene: TRBV6-4; CDR3 protein: CASSQGTNQPQHF
V gene: TRBV27; CDR3 protein: CASSYNGYNEQFF
V gene: TRBV27; CDR3 protein: CASSSDRGLSVSYNEQFF
V gene: TRBV4-3; CDR3 protein: CASSKRPGNTDTQYF
V gene: TRBV28; CDR3 protein: CASSSTGTGGEKLFF
V gene: TRBV5-6; CDR3 protein: CASSFLGVARGWAQYF
V gene: TRBV6-5; CDR3 protein: CASYAGVNEQFF
V gene: TRBV4-1; CDR3 protein: CASSQFVRPGTGDNEQFF
V gene: TRBV5-1; CDR3 protein: CASSLDFIGVYSNQPQHF
V gene: TRBV5-1; CDR3 protein: CASSLGRGTEAFF
V gene: TRBV15; CDR3 protein: CATSVFQGSYEQYF
V gene: TRBV6-5; CDR3 protein: CASSLGQMNTEAFF
V gene: TRBV5-4; CDR3 protein: CASSLVTGSHEQYF
V gene: TRBV30; CDR3 protein: CAWNNLGPLRDSEALWETQYF
V gene: TRBV19; CDR3 protein: CASGTPYEQYF
V gene: TRBV6-5; CDR3 protein: CASSYGGGNQPQHF
V gene: TRBV5-4; CDR3 protein: CASSTRLAGGGELFF